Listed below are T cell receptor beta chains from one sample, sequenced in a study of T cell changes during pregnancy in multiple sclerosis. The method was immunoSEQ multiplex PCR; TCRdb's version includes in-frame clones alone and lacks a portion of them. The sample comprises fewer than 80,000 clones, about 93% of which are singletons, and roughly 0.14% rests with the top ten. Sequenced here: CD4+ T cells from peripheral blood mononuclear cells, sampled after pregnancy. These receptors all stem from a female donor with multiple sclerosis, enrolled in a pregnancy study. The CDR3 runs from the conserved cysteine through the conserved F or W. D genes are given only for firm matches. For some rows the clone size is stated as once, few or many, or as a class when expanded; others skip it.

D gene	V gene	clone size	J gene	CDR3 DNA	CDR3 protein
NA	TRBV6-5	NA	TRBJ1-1	TGTGCCAGCAGTTACGTCGGGATAGAGACTGAAGCTTTCTTT	CASSYVGIETEAFF
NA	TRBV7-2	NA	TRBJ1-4	TGTGCCAGCACCGTCTCCGGGAAACCGGGTGAAAAACTGTTTTTT	CASTVSGKPGEKLFF
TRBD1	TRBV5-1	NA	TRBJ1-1	TGCGCCAGCAGCATAGGACAGGGGGCACTTCGGAACACTGAAGCTTTCTTT	CASSIGQGALRNTEAFF
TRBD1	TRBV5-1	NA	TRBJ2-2	TGCGCCAGCACCGGACAGGGGGCCGGGGAGCTGTTTTTT	CASTGQGAGELFF
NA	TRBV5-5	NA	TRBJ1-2	TGTGCCAGCAGCCGAGACGGGGGGGGGCTGTATGGCTACACCTTC	CASSRDGGGLYGYTF
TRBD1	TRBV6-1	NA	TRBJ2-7	TGTGCCAGCAGTGAATTTAAGGGACAGGGGTGGACCTACGAGCAGTACTTC	CASSEFKGQGWTYEQYF
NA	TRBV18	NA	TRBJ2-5	TGTGCCAGCTCCCCCCTCCGGGAGACCCAGTACTTC	CASSPLRETQYF
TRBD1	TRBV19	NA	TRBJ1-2	TGTGCCAGTAGGGACAGGGGTCGTGGCTACACCTTC	CASRDRGRGYTF
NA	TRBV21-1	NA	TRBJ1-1	TGTGCCAGCAGCACCCGCTCTGACAGGCCGGAGTGGAACACTGAAGCTTTCTTT	CASSTRSDRPEWNTEAFF
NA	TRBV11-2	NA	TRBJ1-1	TGTGCCAGCAGCTTAGCGGGGGGCACTGAAGCTTTCTTT	CASSLAGGTEAFF
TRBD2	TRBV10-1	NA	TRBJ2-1	TGCGCCAGCAGTGAGCCCTTAGAGCGGGGACCCTACAATGAGCAGTTCTTC	CASSEPLERGPYNEQFF
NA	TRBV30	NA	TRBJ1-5	TGTGCCTGGAGTGTAGCCAGCGGGGGTCAGCCCCAGCATTTT	CAWSVASGGQPQHF
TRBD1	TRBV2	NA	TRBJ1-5	TGTGCCAGCAGCCCGACTACAGGGGGCGAAGGGCCCCAGCATTTT	CASSPTTGGEGPQHF
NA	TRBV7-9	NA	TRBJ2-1	TGTGCCAGCGAGGGGGGGAACAATGAGCAGTTCTTC	CASEGGNNEQFF
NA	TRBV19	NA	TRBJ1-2	TGTGCCAGTACCCCACAGGCTTTGCCCTATGGCTACACCTTC	CASTPQALPYGYTF
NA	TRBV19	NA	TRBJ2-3	TGTGCCAGTAGTATAAGGGGGACCCCAACAGATACGCAGTATTTT	CASSIRGTPTDTQYF
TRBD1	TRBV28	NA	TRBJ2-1	TGTGCCAGCAGAGACAACAGGGGCCCTGTCTACAATGAGCAGTTCTTC	CASRDNRGPVYNEQFF
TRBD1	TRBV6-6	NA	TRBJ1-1	TGTGCCAGCAGTCCACAGGGGCGGACTGAAGCTTTCTTT	CASSPQGRTEAFF
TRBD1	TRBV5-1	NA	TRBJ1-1	TGCGCCAGCAGCGAACTCAACAGGGGGCAGGGCACTGAAGCTTTCTTT	CASSELNRGQGTEAFF
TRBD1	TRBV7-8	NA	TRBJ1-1	TGTGCCAGCAGCTTAGGACAGGGAAACACTGAAGCTTTCTTT	CASSLGQGNTEAFF
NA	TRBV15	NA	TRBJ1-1	TGTGCCACCAGCAGAGTAGGCGGGAACACTGAAGCTTTCTTT	CATSRVGGNTEAFF
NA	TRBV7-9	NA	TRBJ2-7	TGTGCCAGCAGCTTATTAGGCAGGGGCTTGGACGAGCAGTACTTC	CASSLLGRGLDEQYF
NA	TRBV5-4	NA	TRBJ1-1	TGTGCCAGCAGCTTGTTTGGCGGGGACACTGAAGCTTTCTTT	CASSLFGGDTEAFF
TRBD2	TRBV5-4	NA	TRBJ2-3	TGTGCCAGCAGCTTTAGCGGGAGAGGAGCAGATACGCAGTATTTT	CASSFSGRGADTQYF
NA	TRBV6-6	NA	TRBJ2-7	TGTGCCAGCAGGACAGGCTACGAGCAGTACTTC	CASRTGYEQYF
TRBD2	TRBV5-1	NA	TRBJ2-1	TGCGCCAGCAGCATAACTAGCGGTGCCTACAATGAGCAGTTCTTC	CASSITSGAYNEQFF
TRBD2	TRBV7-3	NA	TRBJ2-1	TGTGCCAGCAGCCAAGCAGCGGGGCCCGATGAGCAGTTCTTC	CASSQAAGPDEQFF
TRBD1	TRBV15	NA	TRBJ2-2	TGTGCCACCAGCAGAGATAGTAATACAGGGGGCGCAGGGTACACCGGGGAGCTGTTTTTT	CATSRDSNTGGAGYTGELFF
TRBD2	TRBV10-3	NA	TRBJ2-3	TGTGCCATCAGACCCCCGGGACTAGCGGGGGACACAGATACGCAGTATTTT	CAIRPPGLAGDTDTQYF
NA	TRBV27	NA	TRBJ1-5	TGTGCCAGCAGTCCTAAAAAAACAGGCAATAGCAATCAGCCCCAGCATTTT	CASSPKKTGNSNQPQHF
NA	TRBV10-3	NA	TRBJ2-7	TGTGCCATCAGAGGGGTGGGAATCACCTACGAGCAGTACTTC	CAIRGVGITYEQYF
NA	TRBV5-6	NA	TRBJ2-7	TGTGCCAGCAGCTTGAGGGGAGGGGACAAATACTACGAGCAGTACTTC	CASSLRGGDKYYEQYF
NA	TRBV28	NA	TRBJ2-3	TGTGCCAGCAGCCCCTCCGGGCCAGGGGCGGAAGATACGCAGTATTTT	CASSPSGPGAEDTQYF
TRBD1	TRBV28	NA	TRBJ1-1	TGTGCCAGCAGTCACGGACAGGGCCTAATGAACACTGAAGCTTTCTTT	CASSHGQGLMNTEAFF
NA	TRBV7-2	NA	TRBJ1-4	TGTGCCAGCGTCCTATCCGGCGGAAATAATGAAAAACTGTTTTTT	CASVLSGGNNEKLFF
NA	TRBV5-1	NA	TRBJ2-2	TGCGCCAGCAGCTCCTTAAACGACCGGGGAAGGACCGGGGAGCTGTTTTTT	CASSSLNDRGRTGELFF
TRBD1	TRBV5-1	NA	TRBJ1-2	TGCGCCAGCAGCGGCCGGGACAGGGGGCCTATTGATGGCTACACCTTC	CASSGRDRGPIDGYTF
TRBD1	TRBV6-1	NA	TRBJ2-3	TGTGCCAGCGGGGACAGCTGGAAAGATACGCAGTATTTT	CASGDSWKDTQYF
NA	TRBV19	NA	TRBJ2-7	TGTGCCAGTAGTATCATTTCAGGGGCCTCCTACGAGCAGTACTTC	CASSIISGASYEQYF
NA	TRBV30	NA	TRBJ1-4	TGTGCCTGGAGTGTACAACAGTGGGATGAAAAACTGTTTTTT	CAWSVQQWDEKLFF
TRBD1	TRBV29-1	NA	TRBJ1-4	TGCAGCGTTGGACAGGGGCCTGGTAATGAAAAACTGTTTTTT	CSVGQGPGNEKLFF
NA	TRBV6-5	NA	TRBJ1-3	TGTGCCAGCAGTGCTCGGGGGTACCCGCCTGAGACAATATATTTT	CASSARGYPPETIYF
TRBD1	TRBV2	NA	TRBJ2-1	TGTGCCAGCAGTGTAGAGGGGGCTTGGAATGAGCAGTTCTTC	CASSVEGAWNEQFF
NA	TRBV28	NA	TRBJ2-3	TGTGCCAGCAAAATTCGGCTAGCGAGGATTACCAAAACTCGTTCTAGCACAGATACGCAGTATTTT	CASKIRLARITKTRSSTDTQYF
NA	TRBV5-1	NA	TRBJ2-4	TGCGCCAGCAGCACGGGTTGGGAGGCCAAAAACATTCAGTACTTC	CASSTGWEAKNIQYF
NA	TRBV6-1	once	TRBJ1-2	TGTGCCAGCAGTGAAGCCCCCGGGGACTATGGCTACACCTTC	CASSEAPGDYGYTF
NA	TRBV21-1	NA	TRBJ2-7	TGTGCCAGCGGTGGAAGAATAGCGGGATGGACCGCCTACGAGCAGTACTTC	CASGGRIAGWTAYEQYF
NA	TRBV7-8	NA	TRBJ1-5	TGTGCCAGCAGCTTGTGTGTGAGACAGGCTGTATGCAATCAGCCCCAGCATTTT	CASSLCVRQAVCNQPQHF